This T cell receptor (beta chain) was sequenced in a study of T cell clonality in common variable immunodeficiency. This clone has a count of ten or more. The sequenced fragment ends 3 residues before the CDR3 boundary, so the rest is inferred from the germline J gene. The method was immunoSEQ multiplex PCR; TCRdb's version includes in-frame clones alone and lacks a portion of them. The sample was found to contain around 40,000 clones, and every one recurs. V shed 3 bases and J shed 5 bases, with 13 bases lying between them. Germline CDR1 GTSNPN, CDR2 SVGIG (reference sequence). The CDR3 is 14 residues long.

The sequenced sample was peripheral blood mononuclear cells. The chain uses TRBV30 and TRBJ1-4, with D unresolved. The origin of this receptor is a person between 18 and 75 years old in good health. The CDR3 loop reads CAWSAPVTNEKLFF. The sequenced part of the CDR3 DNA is TGTGCCTGGAGCGCCCCAGTCACGAATGAAAAA.